This T cell receptor beta chain was observed in a study of response to subunit inactivated influenza vaccine. The study, taken as a whole, reports: There was a suggestion from the authors that each seasonal influenza vaccination recruits few new T cells.

TCRdb used MiXCR to reprocess the RT-PCR reads, holding one entry per CDR3 protein. This sample has roughly 780,000 distinct CDR3 sequences, with approximately 17% found just once. This clonotype was observed a few times. Antigen specificity is unknown. V was pared by 0 bases and J by 7 bases, with 17 bases of the junction left unmatched. This CDR3 comprises 19 residues. The germline CDR1 and CDR2 sequences are SGHRS and YFSETQ. V and J are TRBV5-1 and TRBJ2-1; 9 nucleotides align to TRBD2. The sample consisted of PBMCs from blood, taken 5 days after vaccination. The clonotype was recovered from a man between 45 and 60 years old who received an inactivated influenza vaccine. CDR3 protein: CASSLEGRGLRREGNEQFF. The CDR3, as DNA: TGCGCCAGCAGCTTGGAGGGCAGAGGGCTAAGGCGGGAGGGGAATGAGCAGTTCTTC.